Listed below are T cell receptor beta chains from one sample, sequenced in a study of memory CD4+ T cells and cytomegalovirus serostatus. Clones were sequenced by immunoSEQ multiplex PCR, and TCRdb holds only the in-frame ones, with some missing. The sample lists 40,000 to 55,000 clones, over 60% occurring once. Sequencing was carried out using memory CD4+ T cells from blood. The receptors were gathered from an adult in good health and CMV-seronegative. CDR3s leave out the opening cysteine and the closing phenylalanine or tryptophan. Expanded clones get a size class; other rows say once, few or many, or leave the size out.

clone size: -
V gene: TRBV18
J gene: TRBJ2-2
CDR3 protein: ASSPTGPYTGELF

clone size: -
V gene: TRBV10-2
J gene: TRBJ1-6
CDR3 protein: ASRDTGPNSPLH

clone size: -
V gene: TRBV6-6
J gene: TRBJ2-5
CDR3 protein: ASARTERQETQY

clone size: -
V gene: TRBV9
J gene: TRBJ1-6
CDR3 protein: ASSEGGRSPLH

clone size: once
V gene: TRBV6-6
J gene: TRBJ1-4
CDR3 protein: ASSYTGQGAEKLF

clone size: -
V gene: TRBV5-1
J gene: TRBJ1-3
CDR3 protein: ASSSGQGDHTIY

clone size: -
V gene: TRBV18
J gene: TRBJ1-1
CDR3 protein: ASSPSSSGNTEAF

clone size: -
V gene: TRBV7-2
J gene: TRBJ1-1
CDR3 protein: ASSLRSWNTEAF

clone size: -
V gene: TRBV27
J gene: TRBJ1-1
CDR3 protein: ASSLVLHTEAF

clone size: -
V gene: TRBV6-6
J gene: TRBJ2-1
CDR3 protein: ASSYSPSSGF

clone size: -
V gene: TRBV19
J gene: TRBJ2-2
CDR3 protein: ASSPGQGETGELF

clone size: -
V gene: TRBV5-4
J gene: TRBJ2-7
CDR3 protein: ASSLGGLSSYEQY

clone size: -
V gene: TRBV2
J gene: TRBJ2-2
CDR3 protein: ASRPDRSGELF

clone size: -
V gene: TRBV9
J gene: TRBJ2-3
CDR3 protein: ASSGRGVSTDTQY

clone size: -
V gene: TRBV7-8
J gene: TRBJ1-1
CDR3 protein: ASSSYGLLNTEAF

clone size: -
V gene: TRBV11-2
J gene: TRBJ2-5
CDR3 protein: ASSSLRRGGGGETQY

clone size: -
V gene: TRBV7-7
J gene: TRBJ2-5
CDR3 protein: ASSSLIKTQY

clone size: -
V gene: TRBV5-1
J gene: TRBJ2-2
CDR3 protein: ASSRVPGGNTGELF

clone size: -
V gene: TRBV19
J gene: TRBJ1-2
CDR3 protein: ASINIGTGYGYT

clone size: -
V gene: TRBV7-9
J gene: TRBJ2-2
CDR3 protein: ASSLPQGGTGELF

clone size: once
V gene: TRBV5-3
J gene: TRBJ1-1
CDR3 protein: ARSCGGVGPNTEAF

clone size: -
V gene: TRBV2
J gene: TRBJ2-1
CDR3 protein: ASRAGTSGGIGQF

clone size: -
V gene: TRBV10-3
J gene: TRBJ2-1
CDR3 protein: AISENYNEQF

clone size: -
V gene: TRBV19
J gene: TRBJ2-1
CDR3 protein: ASSTWDSSYNEQF

clone size: -
V gene: TRBV11-1
J gene: TRBJ1-1
CDR3 protein: ASSLVGHRRVGDTEAF

clone size: -
V gene: TRBV29-1
J gene: TRBJ1-5
CDR3 protein: SVGGQGNQPQH

clone size: -
V gene: TRBV10-2
J gene: TRBJ1-3
CDR3 protein: ASSSGLNSGNTIY

clone size: once
V gene: TRBV2
J gene: TRBJ2-2
CDR3 protein: ASSALAGGQAGELF

clone size: -
V gene: TRBV18
J gene: TRBJ1-5
CDR3 protein: ASSPKGQGDQPQH

clone size: -
V gene: TRBV7-3
J gene: TRBJ1-2
CDR3 protein: ASSPFGGLGSGYT

clone size: once
V gene: TRBV18
J gene: TRBJ1-4
CDR3 protein: ASSLPGTSNEKLF

clone size: -
V gene: TRBV2
J gene: TRBJ1-5
CDR3 protein: ASSGGTGRLQPQH

clone size: -
V gene: TRBV7-7
J gene: TRBJ2-5
CDR3 protein: ASSSGGTSSKTQY

clone size: -
V gene: TRBV6-1
J gene: TRBJ2-4
CDR3 protein: ASSDTGGYIQY

clone size: -
V gene: TRBV10-3
J gene: TRBJ1-6
CDR3 protein: AISPDRGHGSPLH

clone size: -
V gene: TRBV28
J gene: TRBJ1-5
CDR3 protein: ASSPTGGDQPQH

clone size: -
V gene: TRBV6-1
J gene: TRBJ2-7
CDR3 protein: ASSGASGAYEQY

clone size: -
V gene: TRBV7-8
J gene: TRBJ1-4
CDR3 protein: ASSQDRNEKLF

clone size: -
V gene: TRBV28
J gene: TRBJ1-3
CDR3 protein: ASTGGGNSGNTIY

clone size: -
V gene: TRBV4-1
J gene: TRBJ2-2
CDR3 protein: ASRIPGAGGRTGELF

clone size: -
V gene: TRBV5-1
J gene: TRBJ1-1
CDR3 protein: ASSFWAGGLTSNTEAF

clone size: once
V gene: TRBV7-3
J gene: TRBJ2-3
CDR3 protein: ASSSGLAGSLDTQY

clone size: -
V gene: TRBV2
J gene: TRBJ2-7
CDR3 protein: ASSIQGREY

clone size: -
V gene: TRBV5-1
J gene: TRBJ2-5
CDR3 protein: ASSPLAGGETQY

clone size: -
V gene: TRBV5-1
J gene: TRBJ1-5
CDR3 protein: ASSLALNQPQH

clone size: -
V gene: TRBV5-5
J gene: TRBJ1-5
CDR3 protein: ASSPGFGPQH

clone size: -
V gene: TRBV18
J gene: TRBJ1-6
CDR3 protein: ASSTRGGQNSPLH

clone size: -
V gene: TRBV5-1
J gene: TRBJ2-5
CDR3 protein: ASSLDSPKFGETQY

clone size: -
V gene: TRBV19
J gene: TRBJ1-5
CDR3 protein: ASTHRVGNNQPQH

clone size: -
V gene: TRBV27
J gene: TRBJ2-5
CDR3 protein: ASSLGAGQETQY

clone size: -
V gene: TRBV18
J gene: TRBJ2-2
CDR3 protein: ASSPTRVDTGELF